The subject of this entry is one TCR beta chain. These data originate in a study of blood T cell repertoires in COVID-19. This CDR3 is built from 17 residues. J gave up 0 bases and V 9 bases, and 9 bases lay outside the gene matches. Germline V gives CDR1 SNHLY, CDR2 FYNNEI. All enrollees were roughly 18 to 95 years old and from 20 to 25 US areas. Source study methods: Reference gene primer amplification gave nucleated cell count estimates. This table comes from immunoSEQ multiplex PCR, and its TCRdb copy is limited to in-frame clones, with some not included. Clone size and V and J calls were adopted from that table, with D and trimming inferred from the DNA. The table lists about 380,000 clones, around 87% of them singletons.

This chain links TRBV2 with TRBJ2-6; 9 nucleotides line up with TRBD1. The sample consisted of PBMCs or T cells enriched from blood (not recorded which). The receptor comes from a man aged 30-40 years who had recovered from COVID-19. The CDR3 DNA sequence: TGTGCCAGTAACCCGGGACAGGGAATCTCTGGGGCCAACGTCCTGACTTTC. Its protein is CASNPGQGISGANVLTF.